This T cell receptor beta chain was recovered during a study of chemoradiotherapy in HPV16-positive cancers. Details on this clone: No antigen is known for it.

The length of the CDR3 is 15 residues. The germline V gene has CDR1 SGHRS and CDR2 YFSETQ. Trimming cost V 0 bases and J 3 bases, with 12 bases left between them. General study results and limits: Functional assays defining HPV-specific T cells used only a couple of HPV16-positive patients.

The repertoire was sequenced with immunoSEQ multiplex PCR; TCRdb's copy has only in-frame clones and lacks some. The data show around 53,000 clones, more than 75% seen once. The origin of this receptor is a human donor with HPV-associated anogenital cancer. The chain carries TRBV5-1 and TRBJ1-1; tentatively, D is TRBD1 (6 bases). The material was blood, obtained from a patient who underwent chemoradiotherapy. CDR3 DNA sequence: TGCGCCAGCAGCTTGGAGGTGGGGGCTTACACTGAAGCTTTCTTT. Protein: CASSLEVGAYTEAFF.